Each of the 6 T cell receptor beta chains below was sequenced from the same sample in a study of technical replicates of blood from several donors. Some clones are missing from TCRdb's copy, which holds only in-frame ones; the method was immunoSEQ multiplex PCR. The table records approximately 49,000 clones, more than 85% of them present only once. The sequenced material came from PBMCs. The receptors derive from a human donor in good health. Some clones in this sample may be carry-over from other donors' samples.

The chain links TRBV5-1 to TRBJ2-7; maybe TRBD2 (5 bases). This CDR3 region has 14 residues. Trimming took 2 bases from V and 7 from J, leaving 16 bases between them. Germline V lookup: CDR1 SGHRS, CDR2 YFSETQ. The CDR3 is CASSFGDGSGEQYF. CDR3 coding DNA: TGCGCCAGCAGCTTCGGGGATGGGTCGGGGGAGCAGTACTTC.

The gene calls are TRBV11-2 and TRBJ2-5; possibly TRBD1 for D (5 bases). Germline V gives CDR1 SGHAT, CDR2 FQNNGV. This CDR3 comprises 14 residues. Trimming took off 2 bases at V and 4 bases at J, with 11 bases between the two ends. The CDR3 is CASSLSRVGETQYF. In nucleotides, the CDR3 is TGTGCCAGCAGCTTAAGCAGGGTGGGAGAGACCCAGTACTTC.

The V and J genes are TRBV25-1 and TRBJ2-5; D is possibly TRBD2 (5 bases). V was pared by 7 bases and J by 7 bases, with 16 bases between. The CDR3 is made up of 13 amino acids. Germline V gene data show CDR1 as MGHDK and CDR2 as SYGVNS. The DNA for the CDR3 is TGTGCCAGCACCCCGGGGTCAGCCTCGACCCAGTACTTC. It is translated as CASTPGSASTQYF.

J is TRBJ1-2 and V is TRBV4-1; D is possibly TRBD1 (6 bases). V was trimmed by 1 base and J by 1 base, leaving 13 bases between them. From germline, CDR1 is MGHRA and CDR2 YSYEKL. The CDR3 spans 16 residues. This chain's CDR3 is CASSQVQGGDNYGYTF. For the CDR3, the DNA is TGCGCCAGCAGCCAAGTACAGGGAGGGGATAACTATGGCTACACCTTC.

The chain has TRBV10-1 and TRBJ2-3; 9 bases line up with TRBD2. There are 16 residues in the CDR3. Germline values: CDR1 WNHNN, CDR2 SYGVQD (reference sequence). V trimming: 3 bases; J trimming: 6 bases; junction bases outside the gene matches: 10. The CDR3 loop reads CASSDLWGGRVDTQYF. The CDR3 region has the DNA TGCGCCAGCAGTGACCTCTGGGGCGGGAGGGTTGATACGCAGTATTTT.

The chain employs TRBV6-1 and TRBJ2-4; 8 bases align to TRBD2. The V and J ends lost 2 bases and 1 base, in that order; junction bases with no gene match: 13. Germline V gives CDR1 MNHNS, CDR2 SASEGT. CDR3 length equals 19 residues. Here the CDR3 reads CASSESHSGAFSAKNIQYF. As DNA, the CDR3 is TGTGCCAGCAGTGAATCCCATAGCGGGGCCTTTTCGGCCAAAAACATTCAGTACTTC.